The 28 T cell receptor beta chains reported below all come from one sample, sequenced in a study of T cell repertoires in cytomegalovirus infection. No cognate antigen is known for these TCRs. MiXCR was run by TCRdb on the reads, yielding one entry per CDR3 protein. The sample holds some 560,000 distinct CDR3 sequences, roughly 42% seen once. The material sequenced was cultured PBMCs, taken from culture after CMV antigen stimulation. These receptors were obtained from a human donor in good health (CMV status not recorded). Some clones in this sample may be carry-over from other donors' samples.

The table lists this clonotype with a count of one. The chain joins TRBV12-3 or TRBV12-4 to TRBJ2-1; D uncertain. V dropped 0 bases and J dropped 4 bases, with 19 bases sitting between them. There are 18 residues in the CDR3. CDR3 DNA sequence: TGTGCCAGCAGTTTAGCGTTTAGGAGACTTCCTAAATACAATGAGCAGTTCTTC. Protein sequence: CASSLAFRRLPKYNEQFF.

This clonotype was picked up a small number of times. J is TRBJ2-1 and V is TRBV18, with D tentatively TRBD1 (5 bases). Germline loops: CDR1 KGHSH, CDR2 LQKENI. CDR3 length: 14 amino acids. Trimming shortened V by 3 bases and J by 6 bases, and 12 bases separated the two germline ends. The CDR3, as DNA: TGTGCCAGCTCACCCCGGCAGGGAACCAATGAGCAGTTCTTC. This gives the protein CASSPRQGTNEQFF.

The chain joins TRBV2 to TRBJ2-1, with D perhaps being TRBD1 or TRBD2 (6 bases each). From germline, CDR1 is SNHLY and CDR2 FYNNEI. V lost 4 bases and J 2 bases, leaving 15 bases between the germline ends. The CDR3 totals 16 residues. Here the CDR3 reads CASSAGGPGTYNEQFF. The CDR3 DNA reads TGTGCCAGCAGTGCTGGGGGGCCTGGAACCTACAATGAGCAGTTCTTC. Combining the CDR3 with reference TRBV2 and TRBJ2-1 gives the whole variable domain EPEVTQTPSHQVTQMGQEVILRCVPISNHLYFYWYRQILGQKVEFLVSFYNNEISEKSEIFDDQFSVERPDGSNFTLKIRSTKLEDSAMYFCASSAGGPGTYNEQFFGPGTRLTVL.

The chain uses TRBV7-2 and TRBJ2-3, with D possibly TRBD1 on 6 matching bases. The CDR3 runs 16 residues. V dropped 7 bases and J dropped 5 bases, with 22 bases sitting between them. CDR1 SGHTA and CDR2 FQGNSA come from the germline V gene. CDR3 loop: CASTLGLWGQGDTQYF. In nucleotides, the CDR3 is TGTGCCAGCACCTTGGGTTTGTGGGGGCAGGGAGATACGCAGTATTTT.

This clonotype has more than one count but fewer than ten. The chain combines TRBV7-6 with TRBJ2-1; D possibly corresponds to TRBD2 (5 bases). Germline V CDR1 and CDR2: SGHVS, FNYEAQ. The CDR3 runs to 13 residues. Deletions cut 0 bases from V and 11 bases from J, with 11 bases between. CDR3 region: CASSLAGALQQFF. CDR3 DNA: TGTGCCAGCAGCTTAGCGGGAGCCCTTCAGCAGTTCTTC.

This clonotype has more than one count but fewer than ten. The chain recombines TRBV6-2 or TRBV6-3 with TRBJ2-5; either TRBD1 or TRBD2 may supply D (6 bases each). CDR1 is MNHEY and CDR2 is SVGEGT in the germline V gene. The CDR3 length is 15 residues. Between the trimmed V and J ends, which lost 2 bases and 3 bases, there was a span of 13 bases. The CDR3 DNA follows: TGTGCCAGCAGTTACATATGGGGGGCTGAAGAGACCCAGTACTTC. It codes for CASSYIWGAEETQYF.

The chain has TRBV2 and TRBJ2-5, with D possibly being TRBD2 (6 bases). V lost 7 bases and J lost 2, with 14 bases in between. Germline CDR1 and CDR2: SNHLY and FYNNEI. CDR3 length: 14 amino acids. The CDR3 DNA sequence: TGTGCCAGCACAACACTCGGGGGTCAAGAGACCCAGTACTTC. Translation: CASTTLGGQETQYF.

CDR3 DNA: TGTGCCAGCAGCGTAGCAGGGGGCGTGAGGAATTCACCCCTCCACTTT. Residues: CASSVAGGVRNSPLHF. V is TRBV27 and J is TRBJ1-6; 8 bases agree with TRBD1. The junction had 11 bases not matched to a gene; V was cut back by 6 bases and J by 7 bases. Germline-derived CDR1 and CDR2 are MNHEY and SMNVEV (reference sequence). The CDR3 sequence is 16 residues long.

The rearrangement links TRBV20-1 to TRBJ2-3, with D possibly matching TRBD2 (6 bases). The V and J ends lost 4 bases and 9 bases respectively, with 14 bases between them. Per germline, CDR1 DFQATT and CDR2 SNEGSKA (reference sequence). This CDR3 region has 12 residues. CDR3 nucleotide sequence: TGCAGTGCTAACACGGGGGAGGAGACGCAGTATTTT. This codes for CSANTGEETQYF.

The rearrangement uses TRBV30 and TRBJ2-1; D is uncertain. The V end was cut by 2 bases, the J end by 0 bases, with 8 bases between. The germline CDR1 and CDR2 sequences are GTSNPN and SVGIG (reference sequence). This CDR3 has 14 residues. CDR3 in amino acids: CAWSLGSSYNEQFF. The CDR3 DNA reads as TGTGCCTGGAGTTTGGGCAGCTCCTACAATGAGCAGTTCTTC.

This clonotype was picked up a small number of times. The chain employs TRBV5-4 and TRBJ2-1; 10 bases are shared with TRBD2. Germline V lookup: CDR1 SGHNT, CDR2 YYREEE (reference sequence). With 5 bases clipped from V and 7 bases from J, the junction kept 6 bases outside the gene matches. The CDR3 runs to 14 residues. CDR3: CASRRAGGRNEQFF. The CDR3 nucleotides are TGTGCCAGCAGGCGAGCGGGAGGGCGGAATGAGCAGTTCTTC.

This clonotype was counted a few times. The V call is TRBV7-8, the J call TRBJ2-1; TRBD2 might be the D (5 bases). V lost 3 bases and J 5 bases, leaving 26 bases between the germline ends. CDR1 and CDR2 from the germline V gene are SGHVS and FQNEAQ. This CDR3 has 19 residues. CDR3 residues: CASSFSGPWRFERHNEQFF. CDR3 DNA: TGTGCCAGCAGCTTCTCAGGCCCTTGGAGGTTCGAGCGGCACAATGAGCAGTTCTTC.

The rearrangement uses TRBV5-6 and TRBJ2-7; a possible D gene is TRBD1 (6 bases). CDR1 is SGHDT and CDR2 is YYEEEE in the germline V gene. V lost 2 bases and J 7 bases, leaving 28 bases between the germline ends. This CDR3 spans 18 amino acids. Here the CDR3 reads CASSFLGDTRWTTKEQYF. The CDR3 DNA reads as TGTGCCAGCAGCTTCTTGGGGGACACAAGATGGACCACTAAGGAGCAGTACTTC.

The rearrangement links TRBV12-3 or TRBV12-4 to TRBJ1-1; D uncertain. This CDR3 is 13 amino acids long. The ends were cut back, 4 bases at V and 1 base at J, with 7 bases in the middle. Here the CDR3 reads CASSSKANTEAFF. The CDR3 region has the DNA TGTGCCAGCAGTTCAAAGGCGAACACTGAAGCTTTCTTT.

The chain has TRBV7-2 and TRBJ2-7; D may be TRBD1 or TRBD2 (5 bases each). The V end lost 2 bases, the J end lost 5 bases, and 13 bases lay between the germline ends. CDR3 length: 14 amino acids. Germline V lookup: CDR1 SGHTA, CDR2 FQGNSA. Here the CDR3 reads CASSLTPGPHEQYF. The DNA of the CDR3 is TGTGCCAGCAGCTTAACTCCGGGGCCCCACGAGCAGTACTTC.

The sample holds many counts of this clonotype. This chain connects TRBV7-2 to TRBJ2-5; no firm D call. Germline CDR1 reads SGHTA; CDR2 reads FQGNSA. V was pared by 7 bases and J by 1 base, with 10 bases between. CDR3 length: 13 residues. Here the CDR3 reads CASTLVAQETQYF. The CDR3 coding sequence is TGTGCCAGCACCCTGGTAGCCCAAGAGACCCAGTACTTC. Full variable domain (outside the CDR3, taken from reference TRBV7-2 and TRBJ2-5): GAGVSQSPSNKVTEKGKDVELRCDPISGHTALYWYRQSLGQGLEFLIYFQGNSAPDKSGLPSDRFSAERTGGSVSTLTIQRTQQEDSAVYLCASTLVAQETQYFGPGTRLLVL.

The rearrangement joins TRBV6-8 to TRBJ2-1, with D perhaps matching TRBD1 or TRBD2 (5 bases each). V gave up 4 bases and J gave up 4 bases, with 14 bases separating them. The CDR3 is 15 residues long. CDR1 and CDR2 (germline): MNHGY, SAAAGT. Here the CDR3 reads CASSSGTAGYNEQFF. The DNA of the CDR3 is TGTGCCAGCAGTTCCGGGACCGCAGGGTACAATGAGCAGTTCTTC.

The CDR3 nucleotides are TGTGCCAGCAGCACAGGGGCAGGGAAGGAAAAACTGTTTTTT. Protein sequence: CASSTGAGKEKLFF. The chain links TRBV7-6 to TRBJ1-4, with TRBD1 matching 7 bases. V shed 5 bases and J 8 bases; nucleotides not matched to a gene: 8. CDR3 size: 14 residues. Germline loops: CDR1 SGHVS, CDR2 FNYEAQ.

The chain is built from TRBV7-2 and TRBJ1-2; unclear D gene. The germline V gene has CDR1 SGHTA and CDR2 FQGNSA. CDR3 length equals 13 residues. V lost 3 bases, J lost 8 bases, and 13 bases lay in between. CDR3 DNA: TGTGCCAGCAGCTTGTTCCGGCGAGGGGGCTACACCTTC. Amino acid sequence: CASSLFRRGGYTF.

Concerning this clonotype: The final CDR3 position lacks the conserved phenylalanine or tryptophan, pointing to a likely read error. V gene TRBV10-3 combines with J gene TRBJ2-1, with 8 bases fitting TRBD2. CDR1 is ENHRY, CDR2 SYGVKD, per germline. CDR3 length: 16 residues. V lost 0 bases, J lost 7 bases, and 8 bases stayed unmatched. The CDR3 is CAISESIGGVVNEQFL. The CDR3 nucleotides are TGTGCCATCAGTGAGTCGATCGGGGGGGTGGTAAATGAGCAGTTCCTC.

The chain links TRBV25-1 to TRBJ2-1, with 10 bases that match TRBD2. CDR3 length equals 14 residues. Germline trimming cut 9 bases from V and 0 bases from J; bases unmatched to any gene: 2. Looked up from germline, CDR1 is MGHDK and CDR2 is SYGVNS. The CDR3 bases are TGTGCCAGTAGCGGGGGGCGCTCCTACAATGAGCAGTTCTTC. The encoded protein is CASSGGRSYNEQFF.

V is TRBV7-4 and J is TRBJ2-7; 7 nucleotides line up with TRBD1. CDR1 and CDR2 from the germline V gene are SGHVT and SQSDAQ. V gave up 3 bases and J gave up 0 bases; unmatched junction bases: 8. This CDR3 spans 16 amino acids. CDR3 region: CASSFAGTEISYEQYF. The CDR3 bases are TGTGCCAGCAGCTTTGCAGGGACAGAGATCTCCTACGAGCAGTACTTC.

The chain couples TRBV5-1 to TRBJ2-7; 10 positions agree with TRBD1. The trim removed 4 bases at V and 7 bases at J, leaving 8 bases unmatched. The germline gives CDR1 SGHRS, CDR2 YFSETQ. The CDR3 runs 14 residues. CDR3 coding DNA: TGCGCCAGCAGCCTGGACAGGGGGGTGGGGGAGCAGTACTTC. This translates into CASSLDRGVGEQYF.

The CDR3 nucleotides read TGTGCCAGCAGTGAAGCCGGAGCGGGAGGTTTTGATGAGCAGTTCTTC. Residues: CASSEAGAGGFDEQFF. V is TRBV6-1 and J is TRBJ2-1; 9 nucleotides match TRBD2. Germline V gives CDR1 MNHNS, CDR2 SASEGT. The CDR3 has 16 residues. Unmatched junction bases numbered 8, after V lost 0 bases and J lost 8 bases.

The V gene is TRBV6-5, the J gene TRBJ1-5; D unclear. The germline V and J ends were trimmed by 6 bases and 5 bases, with 14 bases remaining between them. The CDR3 is 14 amino acids. Germline-derived CDR1 and CDR2 are MNHEY and SVGAGI. The CDR3 loop reads CASSPWSSHQPQHF. In DNA, the CDR3 is TGTGCCAGCAGCCCATGGAGCTCCCATCAGCCCCAGCATTTT.

The rearrangement joins TRBV20-1 to TRBJ1-5; D ambiguous. The CDR3 runs to 13 residues. Germline V gene lookup returns CDR1 DFQATT and CDR2 SNEGSKA (reference sequence). The ends were cut back, 3 bases at V and 4 bases at J, with 10 bases in the middle. The CDR3 region has the DNA TGCAGTGCTAGGACGGGAAATAATCAGCCCCAGCATTTT. It translates to CSARTGNNQPQHF.

The table lists this clonotype with a few counts. The V and J genes are TRBV7-2 and TRBJ2-1, with D uncertain. The CDR3 runs 15 residues. V lost 7 bases and J lost 1, with 14 bases in between. The germline V gene has CDR1 SGHTA and CDR2 FQGNSA. CDR3: CASTPVVKSYNEQFF. In DNA form, the CDR3 reads TGTGCCAGCACCCCAGTGGTGAAGTCCTACAATGAGCAGTTCTTC.

This clonotype turned up a few times. This chain connects TRBV15 to TRBJ2-7; D not resolved. Trimming cost V 0 bases and J 2 bases, with 11 bases left between them. Germline V gene data show CDR1 as LNHNV and CDR2 as YYDKDF (reference sequence). The CDR3 has 15 amino acids. CDR3 sequence reads: CATSRDIGSAYEQYF. The DNA for the CDR3 is TGTGCCACCAGCAGAGATATTGGCAGCGCCTACGAGCAGTACTTC.